This T cell receptor beta chain derives from a study of CD8 T cells in Susac syndrome. Looking at the study overall: Patients with Susac syndrome were therapy-naive, treated with corticosteroids, or treated with intravenous immunoglobulin alone when blood was collected.

Overall study results and limits: The number of individuals included in the study's TCR sequencing and HLA analysis was acknowledged as relatively small.

The RNA, about 0.45 to 1 ug, was put through reverse transcription using random hexamers. Each CDR3 protein is one row after TCRdb ran MiXCR on the immunoSEQ multiplex PCR reads. In the table there are approximately 150,000 distinct CDR3 sequences, around 95% of which are singletons. For this clonotype: Its antigen remains unidentified.

This CDR3 contains 16 residues. The junction had 8 bases not matched to a gene; V was cut back by 7 bases and J by 0 bases. Negative isolation yielded CD4+ and CD8+ T cells, and FACS enriched TEMRA cells. The gene calls are TRBV12-3 or TRBV12-4 and TRBJ2-4; 8 bases line up with TRBD1. The sequencing input was CD4+ T cells from PBMCs. The clonotype comes from a human donor with Susac syndrome. The CDR3 region is CASTLGTGLAKNIQYF. The CDR3 bases are TGTGCCAGCACCCTAGGGACAGGTCTAGCCAAAAACATTCAGTACTTC.